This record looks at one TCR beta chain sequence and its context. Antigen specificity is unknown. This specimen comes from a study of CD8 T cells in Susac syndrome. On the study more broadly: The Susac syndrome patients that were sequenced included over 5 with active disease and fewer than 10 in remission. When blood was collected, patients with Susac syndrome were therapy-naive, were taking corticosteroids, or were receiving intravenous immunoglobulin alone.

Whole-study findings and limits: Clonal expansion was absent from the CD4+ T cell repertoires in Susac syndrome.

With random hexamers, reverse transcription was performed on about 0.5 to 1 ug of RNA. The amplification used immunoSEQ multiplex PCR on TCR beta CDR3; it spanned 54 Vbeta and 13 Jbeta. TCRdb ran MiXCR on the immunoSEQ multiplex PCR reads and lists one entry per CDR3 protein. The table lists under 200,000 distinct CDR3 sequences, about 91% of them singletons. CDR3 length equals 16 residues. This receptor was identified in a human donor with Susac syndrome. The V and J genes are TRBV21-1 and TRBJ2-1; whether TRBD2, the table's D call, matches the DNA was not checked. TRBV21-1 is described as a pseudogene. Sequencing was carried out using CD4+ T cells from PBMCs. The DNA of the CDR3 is TGTGCCAGCAGCAGGAGTAGCGGGAGCCCCTACAATGAGCAGTTCTTC. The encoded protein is CASSRSSGSPYNEQFF.